This record looks at one TCR beta chain sequence and its context. Its cognate antigen is unknown. The entry originates in a study of identical twins. Whole-study findings and limits: Cord blood's abundant beta clonotypes had fewer insertions, unlike memory repertoires.

TCRdb used MiXCR to reprocess the 5' RACE reads, holding one entry per CDR3 protein. This repertoire shows roughly 1.6 million distinct CDR3 sequences, about 30% found once; its top ten account for more than 0.25%. Germline values: CDR1 PRHDT, CDR2 FYEKMQ (reference sequence). The V end was cut by 5 bases, the J end by 8 bases, with 10 bases between. The CDR3 totals 12 residues. This TCR was sampled from a newborn girl in good health. The rearrangement joins TRBV13 to TRBJ2-1; D is unclear. The specimen was cord blood. CDR3 region: CASSLTEHEQFF. The CDR3, as DNA: TGTGCCAGCAGCCTCACCGAGCATGAGCAGTTCTTC.